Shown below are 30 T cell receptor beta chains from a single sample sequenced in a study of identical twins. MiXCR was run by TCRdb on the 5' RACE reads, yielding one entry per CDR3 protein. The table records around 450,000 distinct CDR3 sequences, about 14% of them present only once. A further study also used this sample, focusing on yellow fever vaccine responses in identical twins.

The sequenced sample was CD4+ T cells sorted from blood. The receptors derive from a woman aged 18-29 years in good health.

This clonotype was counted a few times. CDR3 protein: CSARRPGLAGNEQFF. The CDR3 region has the DNA TGCAGTGCTAGACGTCCGGGACTAGCGGGAAATGAGCAGTTCTTC. This rearrangement joins TRBV20-1 to TRBJ2-1; TRBD2 matches 13 bases. Germline V gives CDR1 DFQATT, CDR2 SNEGSKA (reference sequence). V lost 2 bases to trimming and J lost 7 bases; unmatched junction nucleotides: 5. This CDR3 is built from 15 residues.

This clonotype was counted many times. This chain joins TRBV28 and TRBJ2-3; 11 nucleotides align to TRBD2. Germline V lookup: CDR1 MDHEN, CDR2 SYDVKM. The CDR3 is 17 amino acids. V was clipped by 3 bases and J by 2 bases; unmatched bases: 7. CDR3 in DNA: TGTGCCAGCAGTTTGTCCACTAGCGGGAGACCCACAGATACGCAGTATTTT. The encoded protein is CASSLSTSGRPTDTQYF.

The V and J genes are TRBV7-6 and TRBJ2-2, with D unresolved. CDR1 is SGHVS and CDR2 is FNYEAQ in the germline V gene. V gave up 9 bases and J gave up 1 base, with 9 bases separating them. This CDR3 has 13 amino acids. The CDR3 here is CASIDMNTGELFF. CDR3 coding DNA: TGTGCCAGTATCGACATGAACACCGGGGAGCTGTTTTTT.

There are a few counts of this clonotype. This CDR3 is CASSNGASNTGELFF. DNA of the CDR3: TGTGCCAGCAGCAATGGGGCAAGTAACACCGGGGAGCTGTTTTTT. The rearrangement uses TRBV7-3 and TRBJ2-2; tentative D call: TRBD1 (5 bases). Germline-derived CDR1 and CDR2 are SGHTA and FQGTGA. This CDR3 has 15 residues. The germline V and J ends were trimmed by 5 bases and 2 bases, with 12 bases remaining between them.

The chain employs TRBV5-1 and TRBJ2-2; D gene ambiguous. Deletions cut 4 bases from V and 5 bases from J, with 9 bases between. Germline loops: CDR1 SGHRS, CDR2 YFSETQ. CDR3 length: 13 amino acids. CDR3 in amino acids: CASSARTTGELFF. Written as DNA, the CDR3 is TGCGCCAGCAGCGCCAGGACGACCGGGGAGCTGTTTTTT.

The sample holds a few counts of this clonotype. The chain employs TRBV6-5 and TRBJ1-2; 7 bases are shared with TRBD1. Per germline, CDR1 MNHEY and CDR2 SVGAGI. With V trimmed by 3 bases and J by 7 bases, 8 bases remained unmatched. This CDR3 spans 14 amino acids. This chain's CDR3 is CASSYRDSPLGYTF. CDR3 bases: TGTGCCAGCAGTTATCGGGACAGCCCTCTTGGCTACACCTTC.

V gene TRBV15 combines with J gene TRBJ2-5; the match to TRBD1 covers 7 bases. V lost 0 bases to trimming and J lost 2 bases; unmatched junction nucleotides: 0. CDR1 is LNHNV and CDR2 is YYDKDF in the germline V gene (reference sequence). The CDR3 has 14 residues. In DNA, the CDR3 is TGTGCCACCAGCAGAGACAGGGGGCAAGAGACCCAGTACTTC. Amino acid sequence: CATSRDRGQETQYF.

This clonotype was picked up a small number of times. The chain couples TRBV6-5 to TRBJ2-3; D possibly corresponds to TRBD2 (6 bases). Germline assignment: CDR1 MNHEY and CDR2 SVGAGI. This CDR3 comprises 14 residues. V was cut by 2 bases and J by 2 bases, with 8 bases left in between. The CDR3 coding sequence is TGTGCCAGCAGTTACCAGGACTACACAGATACGCAGTATTTT. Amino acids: CASSYQDYTDTQYF.

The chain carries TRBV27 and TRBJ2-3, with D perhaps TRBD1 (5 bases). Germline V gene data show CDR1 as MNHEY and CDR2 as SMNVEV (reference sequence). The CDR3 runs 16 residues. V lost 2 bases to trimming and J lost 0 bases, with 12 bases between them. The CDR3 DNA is TGTGCCAGCAGTTTAACAGGAGTATCTAGCACAGATACGCAGTATTTT. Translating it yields CASSLTGVSSTDTQYF.

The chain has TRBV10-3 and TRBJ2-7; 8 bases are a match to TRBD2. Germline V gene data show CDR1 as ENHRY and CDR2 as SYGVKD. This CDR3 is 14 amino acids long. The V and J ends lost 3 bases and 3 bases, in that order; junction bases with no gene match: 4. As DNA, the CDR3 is TGTGCCATCAGTGACGGACTAGCCTACTACGAGCAGTACTTC. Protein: CAISDGLAYYEQYF.

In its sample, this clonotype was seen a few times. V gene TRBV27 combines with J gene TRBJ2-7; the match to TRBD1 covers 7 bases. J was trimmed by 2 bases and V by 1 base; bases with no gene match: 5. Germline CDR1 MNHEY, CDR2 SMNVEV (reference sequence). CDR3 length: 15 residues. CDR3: CASSLFLGQPYEQYF. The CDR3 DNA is TGTGCCAGCAGTTTATTCCTGGGACAGCCCTACGAGCAGTACTTC.

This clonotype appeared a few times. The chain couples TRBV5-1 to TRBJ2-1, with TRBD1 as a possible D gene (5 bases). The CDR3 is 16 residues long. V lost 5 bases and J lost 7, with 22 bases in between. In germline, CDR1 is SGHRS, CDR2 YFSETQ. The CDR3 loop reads CASRSNGQSSENEQFF. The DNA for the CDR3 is TGCGCCAGCAGGTCAAATGGACAATCATCAGAAAATGAGCAGTTCTTC.

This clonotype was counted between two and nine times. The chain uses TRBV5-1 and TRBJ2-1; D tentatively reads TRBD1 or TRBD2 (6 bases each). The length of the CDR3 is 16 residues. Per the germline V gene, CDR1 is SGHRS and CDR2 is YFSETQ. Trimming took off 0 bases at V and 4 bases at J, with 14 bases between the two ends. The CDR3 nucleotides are TGCGCCAGCAGCTTGGGGCCGGGGGCGGTTTACAATGAGCAGTTCTTC. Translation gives CASSLGPGAVYNEQFF.

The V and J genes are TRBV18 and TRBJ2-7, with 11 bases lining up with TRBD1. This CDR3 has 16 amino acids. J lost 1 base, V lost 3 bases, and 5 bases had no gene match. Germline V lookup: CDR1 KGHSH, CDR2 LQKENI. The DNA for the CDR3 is TGTGCCAGCTCACCCGCGGGGACAGGGGGTTCCTACGAGCAGTACTTC. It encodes CASSPAGTGGSYEQYF.

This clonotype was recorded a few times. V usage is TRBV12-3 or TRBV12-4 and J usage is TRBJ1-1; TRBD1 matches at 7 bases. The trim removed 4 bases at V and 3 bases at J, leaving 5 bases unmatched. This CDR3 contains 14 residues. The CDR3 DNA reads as TGTGCCAGCAGTTCAACAGGGGCCTACACTGAAGCTTTCTTT. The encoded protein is CASSSTGAYTEAFF.

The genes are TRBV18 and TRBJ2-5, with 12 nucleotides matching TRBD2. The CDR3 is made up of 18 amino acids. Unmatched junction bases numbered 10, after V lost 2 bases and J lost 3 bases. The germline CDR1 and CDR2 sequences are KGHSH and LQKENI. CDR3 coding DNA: TGTGCCAGCTCACCATTCCGACTAGCGGGAGTTGGAGAAGAGACCCAGTACTTC. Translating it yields CASSPFRLAGVGEETQYF.

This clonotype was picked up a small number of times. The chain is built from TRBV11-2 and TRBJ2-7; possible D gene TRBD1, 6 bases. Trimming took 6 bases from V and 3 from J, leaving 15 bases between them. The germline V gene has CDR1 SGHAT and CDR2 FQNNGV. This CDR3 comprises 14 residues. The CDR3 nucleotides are TGTGCCAGCAGATTCAGGGGACCCCTCTACGAGCAGTACTTC. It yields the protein CASRFRGPLYEQYF.

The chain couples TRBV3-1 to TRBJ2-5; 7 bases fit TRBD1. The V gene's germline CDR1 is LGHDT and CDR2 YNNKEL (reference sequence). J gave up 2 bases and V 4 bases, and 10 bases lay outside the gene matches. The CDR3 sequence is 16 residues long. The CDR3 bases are TGTGCCAGCAGCCTATCGGACAGGAGGCTACAAGAGACCCAGTACTTC. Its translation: CASSLSDRRLQETQYF.

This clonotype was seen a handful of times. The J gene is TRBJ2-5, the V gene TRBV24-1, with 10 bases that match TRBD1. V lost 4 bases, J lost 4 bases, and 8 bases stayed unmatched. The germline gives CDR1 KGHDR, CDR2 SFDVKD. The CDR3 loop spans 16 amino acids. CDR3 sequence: CATSDRDRGRGETQYF. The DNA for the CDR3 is TGTGCCACCAGTGACCGAGACAGGGGGCGCGGAGAGACCCAGTACTTC.

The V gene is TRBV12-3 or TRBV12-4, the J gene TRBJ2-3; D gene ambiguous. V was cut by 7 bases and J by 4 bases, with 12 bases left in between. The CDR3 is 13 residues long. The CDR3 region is CASTRGSPDTQYF. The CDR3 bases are TGTGCCAGCACCCGTGGATCCCCAGATACGCAGTATTTT.

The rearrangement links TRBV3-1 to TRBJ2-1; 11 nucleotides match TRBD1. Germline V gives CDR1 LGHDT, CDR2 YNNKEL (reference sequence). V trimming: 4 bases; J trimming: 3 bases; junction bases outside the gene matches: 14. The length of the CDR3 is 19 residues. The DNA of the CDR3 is TGTGCCAGCAGCCCGCGGACAGGGGGCGGGCTTGATGGCTACAATGAGCAGTTCTTC. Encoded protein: CASSPRTGGGLDGYNEQFF.

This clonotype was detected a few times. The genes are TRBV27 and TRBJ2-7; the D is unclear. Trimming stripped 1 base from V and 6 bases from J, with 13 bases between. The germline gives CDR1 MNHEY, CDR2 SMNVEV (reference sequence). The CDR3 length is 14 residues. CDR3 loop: CASSLFSTAVEQYF. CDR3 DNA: TGTGCCAGCAGTTTATTTTCGACGGCTGTCGAGCAGTACTTC.

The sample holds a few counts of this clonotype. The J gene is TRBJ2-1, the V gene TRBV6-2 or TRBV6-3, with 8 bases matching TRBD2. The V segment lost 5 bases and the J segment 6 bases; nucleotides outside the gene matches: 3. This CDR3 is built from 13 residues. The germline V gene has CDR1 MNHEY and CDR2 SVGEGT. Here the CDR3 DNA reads TGTGCCAGCAGTGGGACTAGTTTCAATGAGCAGTTCTTC. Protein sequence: CASSGTSFNEQFF.

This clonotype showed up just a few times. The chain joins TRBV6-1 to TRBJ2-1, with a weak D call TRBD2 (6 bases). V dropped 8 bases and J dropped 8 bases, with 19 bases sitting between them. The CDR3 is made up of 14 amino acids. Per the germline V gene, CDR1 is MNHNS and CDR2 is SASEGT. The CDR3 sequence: CASGTGVRRDEQFF. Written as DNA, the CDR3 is TGTGCCAGCGGGACGGGGGTACGACGCGATGAGCAGTTCTTC.

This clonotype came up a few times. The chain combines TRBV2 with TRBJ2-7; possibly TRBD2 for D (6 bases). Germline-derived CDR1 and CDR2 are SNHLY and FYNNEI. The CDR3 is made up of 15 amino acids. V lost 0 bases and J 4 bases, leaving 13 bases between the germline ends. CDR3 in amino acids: CASSEAGGVFYEQYF. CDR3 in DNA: TGTGCCAGCAGTGAAGCGGGGGGAGTCTTTTACGAGCAGTACTTC.

This CDR3 is CASSLQVGAFVGYTF. The CDR3 region has the DNA TGTGCCAGCAGTTTGCAGGTCGGGGCGTTCGTCGGCTACACCTTC. V usage is TRBV12-3 or TRBV12-4 and J usage is TRBJ1-2, with a weak D call TRBD1 (5 bases). Trimming cost V 3 bases and J 8 bases, with 19 bases left between them. This CDR3 is 15 amino acids long.

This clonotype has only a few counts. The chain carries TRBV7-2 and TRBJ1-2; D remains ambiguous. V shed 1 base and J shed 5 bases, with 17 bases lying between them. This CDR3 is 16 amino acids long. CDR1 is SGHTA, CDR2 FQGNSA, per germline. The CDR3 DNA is TGTGCCAGCAGCTTAGGCCGGGGAAGGGTGGGTTATGGCTACACCTTC. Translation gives CASSLGRGRVGYGYTF.

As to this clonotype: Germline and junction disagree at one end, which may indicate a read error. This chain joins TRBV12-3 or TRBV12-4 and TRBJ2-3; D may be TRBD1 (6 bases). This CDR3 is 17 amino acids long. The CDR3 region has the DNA TGTGCCATCAGTTTAATTCGCGCAGGACAGCTTGCAGATACGCAGTATTTT. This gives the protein CAISLIRAGQLADTQYF.

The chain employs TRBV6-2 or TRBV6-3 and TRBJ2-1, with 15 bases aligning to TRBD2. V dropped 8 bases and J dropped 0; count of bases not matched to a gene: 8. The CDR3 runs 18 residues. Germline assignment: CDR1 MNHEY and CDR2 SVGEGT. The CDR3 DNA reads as TGTGCCAGCGGAGGACTAGCGGGAGGGGGGAGCTCCTACAATGAGCAGTTCTTC. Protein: CASGGLAGGGSSYNEQFF.

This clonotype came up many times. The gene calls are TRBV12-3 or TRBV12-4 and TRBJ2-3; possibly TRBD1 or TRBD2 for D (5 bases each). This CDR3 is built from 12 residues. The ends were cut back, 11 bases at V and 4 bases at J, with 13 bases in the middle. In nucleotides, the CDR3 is TGTGCCGCGCGGGCAGGGTCAGATACGCAGTATTTT. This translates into CAARAGSDTQYF.